This T cell receptor (beta chain) was identified during a study of regulatory T cells in long-lasting Graves disease. Stated time point: newly diagnosed GD, antithyroid drugs for less than 3 months. Making the TCR library involved RNA that had been extracted from PBMCs. Library construction for TCR beta used iRepertoire HTBI primers and Arm-PCR of CDR3 regions. One entry per CDR3 protein results from TCRdb running MiXCR on the multiplex PCR reads. The data hold hundreds of thousands of distinct CDR3 sequences, with approximately 15% observed a single time. CDR3 size: 15 residues. Germline V gene lookup returns CDR1 SGHTA and CDR2 FQGNSA. The V and J ends lost 5 bases and 5 bases respectively, with 18 bases between them. The same data also went into a second study, on T cells in Graves' hyperthyroidism and ophthalmopathy.

Sample: peripheral blood mononuclear cells (PBMCs), taken at new diagnosis, from a patient treated with antithyroid drugs. The chain links TRBV7-2 to TRBJ2-5; D is possibly TRBD1 (6 bases). The receptor's source is a man aged 35 to 55 with Graves disease. The DNA of the CDR3 is TGTGCCAGCAGCAGGGGGACCTCCCGGCTCGAGACCCAGTACTTC. This codes for CASSRGTSRLETQYF.